This T cell receptor (beta chain) was obtained from a study of control samples from healthy donors and cancer patients. Only in-frame clones appear in the TCRdb table, and some are missing; sequencing was by immunoSEQ multiplex PCR. The repertoire holds about 18,000 clones, with 82% as singletons. Trimming removed 5 bases from V and 4 bases from J; junction bases left unmatched: 6. The germline V gene encodes CDR1 MGHRA and CDR2 YSYEKL. The CDR3 has 15 amino acids. This sequence was found in a man at least 80 years old with head and neck cancer. Material: PBMCs. The chain links TRBV4-1 to TRBJ1-2, with 11 positions matching TRBD1. CDR3 nucleotide sequence: TGCGCCAGCAGCTATCGGACAGGGGGCACCTATGGCTACACCTTC. It yields the protein CASSYRTGGTYGYTF.